The rows below give T cell receptor beta chains drawn from one sample of a study of technical replicates of blood from several donors. Generated by immunoSEQ multiplex PCR, the TCRdb table keeps only in-frame clones and is missing some. The data hold about 100,000 clones, with approximately 95% observed a single time. Material: T cells isolated from PBMCs. Every receptor here comes from a human donor in good health. Each CDR3 is given with its conserved first and last residue. The D gene is left open where the match is weak. Size values are once, few and many counts, or a class for expanded clones, and some rows have none.

J gene: TRBJ1-5
V gene: TRBV19
clone size: .
D gene: .
CDR3 protein: CASTSLLAGGYQPQHF
CDR3 DNA: TGTGCCAGTACCTCCCTGCTGGCAGGAGGTTATCAGCCCCAGCATTTT

J gene: TRBJ1-1
V gene: TRBV19
clone size: .
D gene: .
CDR3 protein: CASSISGAGEAFF
CDR3 DNA: TGTGCCAGTAGTATTAGTGGGGCTGGGGAAGCTTTCTTT

J gene: TRBJ2-7
V gene: TRBV5-4
clone size: .
D gene: TRBD1
CDR3 protein: CASSFVTGEPYEQYF
CDR3 DNA: TGTGCCAGCAGCTTCGTTACAGGGGAACCCTACGAGCAGTACTTC

J gene: TRBJ2-2
V gene: TRBV19
clone size: .
D gene: TRBD1
CDR3 protein: CASSNRGFGTGNTGELFF
CDR3 DNA: TGTGCCAGTAGCAACCGAGGGTTCGGGACAGGGAACACCGGGGAGCTGTTTTTT

J gene: TRBJ2-1
V gene: TRBV10-3
clone size: .
D gene: .
CDR3 protein: CAISVQLGFNEQFF
CDR3 DNA: TGTGCCATCAGTGTCCAACTTGGTTTCAATGAGCAGTTCTTC

J gene: TRBJ1-5
V gene: TRBV11-3
clone size: .
D gene: .
CDR3 protein: CASSPFSGPEDQPQHF
CDR3 DNA: TGTGCCAGCAGCCCTTTTTCAGGGCCCGAGGATCAGCCCCAGCATTTT

J gene: TRBJ1-1
V gene: TRBV15
clone size: .
D gene: .
CDR3 protein: CATSGGGIFAEAFF
CDR3 DNA: TGTGCCACCAGCGGAGGAGGGATTTTCGCTGAAGCTTTCTTT

J gene: TRBJ1-5
V gene: TRBV4-1
clone size: .
D gene: TRBD1
CDR3 protein: CASSHPRTGVWVNQPQHF
CDR3 DNA: TGCGCCAGCAGCCATCCCCGGACAGGGGTTTGGGTCAATCAGCCCCAGCATTTT

J gene: TRBJ2-7
V gene: TRBV5-6
clone size: .
D gene: TRBD1
CDR3 protein: CASSSPPRTGYSYEQYF
CDR3 DNA: TGTGCCAGCAGCTCTCCGCCCAGGACAGGGTACTCCTACGAGCAGTACTTC

J gene: TRBJ2-7
V gene: TRBV4-1
clone size: .
D gene: TRBD2
CDR3 protein: CASSQNLAGSYEQYF
CDR3 DNA: TGCGCCAGCAGCCAAAATTTAGCGGGGTCCTACGAGCAGTACTTC

J gene: TRBJ1-2
V gene: TRBV28
clone size: .
D gene: .
CDR3 protein: CASSTGQTDYGYTF
CDR3 DNA: TGTGCCAGCAGTACCGGACAGACAGACTATGGCTACACCTTC

J gene: TRBJ1-1
V gene: TRBV10-3
clone size: once
D gene: .
CDR3 protein: CAISESQGMNTEAFF
CDR3 DNA: TGTGCCATCAGTGAGTCCCAGGGAATGAACACTGAAGCTTTCTTT

J gene: TRBJ1-3
V gene: TRBV30
clone size: once
D gene: .
CDR3 protein: CAWGGGKLISGNTIYF
CDR3 DNA: TGTGCCTGGGGGGGAGGCAAACTCATATCTGGAAACACCATATATTTT

J gene: TRBJ1-3
V gene: TRBV5-6
clone size: .
D gene: .
CDR3 protein: CASSSRQDFSGNTIYF
CDR3 DNA: TGTGCCAGCAGCTCCAGACAGGACTTCTCTGGAAACACCATATATTTT

J gene: TRBJ2-1
V gene: TRBV28
clone size: .
D gene: TRBD2
CDR3 protein: CASRSREESYNEQFF
CDR3 DNA: TGTGCCAGCAGATCTCGGGAGGAGTCCTACAATGAGCAGTTCTTC

J gene: TRBJ1-2
V gene: TRBV2
clone size: .
D gene: .
CDR3 protein: CASSPDLAVYGYTF
CDR3 DNA: TGTGCCAGCAGCCCCGATTTAGCTGTCTATGGCTACACCTTC

J gene: TRBJ1-1
V gene: TRBV4-1
clone size: .
D gene: TRBD1
CDR3 protein: CASSLRRTGGSEAFF
CDR3 DNA: TGCGCCAGCAGCCTCCGTCGGACAGGGGGCTCTGAAGCTTTCTTT

J gene: TRBJ1-3
V gene: TRBV14
clone size: .
D gene: .
CDR3 protein: CASSQDIGQSSGGNTIYF
CDR3 DNA: TGTGCCAGCAGCCAAGATATCGGACAGAGCAGTGGTGGAAACACCATATATTTT

J gene: TRBJ2-7
V gene: TRBV2
clone size: .
D gene: .
CDR3 protein: CASHRRVSYEQYF
CDR3 DNA: TGTGCCAGCCACAGGCGAGTCTCCTACGAGCAGTACTTC

J gene: TRBJ1-3
V gene: TRBV6-1
clone size: .
D gene: TRBD1
CDR3 protein: CASSRQGPGNTIYF
CDR3 DNA: TGTGCCAGCAGCCGACAGGGGCCTGGAAACACCATATATTTT

J gene: TRBJ2-2
V gene: TRBV27
clone size: .
D gene: .
CDR3 protein: CASSFPSNAGELFF
CDR3 DNA: TGTGCCAGCAGTTTCCCCAGTAACGCCGGGGAGCTGTTTTTT

J gene: TRBJ2-1
V gene: TRBV9
clone size: .
D gene: .
CDR3 protein: CASSKEGGTSSYNEQFF
CDR3 DNA: TGTGCCAGCAGCAAAGAGGGCGGCACTTCCTCCTACAATGAGCAGTTCTTC

J gene: TRBJ1-6
V gene: TRBV5-1
clone size: .
D gene: .
CDR3 protein: CASSLGGHSVSPLHF
CDR3 DNA: TGCGCCAGCAGCTTGGGAGGACATTCGGTTTCACCCCTCCACTTT

J gene: TRBJ1-4
V gene: TRBV6-4
clone size: .
D gene: .
CDR3 protein: CASSVVSGEKLFF
CDR3 DNA: TGTGCCAGCAGTGTAGTGTCCGGTGAAAAACTGTTTTTT

J gene: TRBJ2-2
V gene: TRBV10-3
clone size: .
D gene: .
CDR3 protein: CAISDLTGELFF
CDR3 DNA: TGTGCCATCAGTGACCTCACCGGGGAGCTGTTTTTT

J gene: TRBJ1-1
V gene: TRBV5-4
clone size: .
D gene: .
CDR3 protein: CASSQFPGTIVTEAFF
CDR3 DNA: TGTGCCAGCAGCCAATTTCCTGGGACAATCGTCACTGAAGCTTTCTTT

J gene: TRBJ1-1
V gene: TRBV28
clone size: .
D gene: TRBD1
CDR3 protein: CASNHGGQTNTEAFF
CDR3 DNA: TGTGCCAGCAATCACGGGGGACAGACGAACACTGAAGCTTTCTTT

J gene: TRBJ2-5
V gene: TRBV5-1
clone size: .
D gene: .
CDR3 protein: CASSEGLQTQYF
CDR3 DNA: TGCGCCAGCAGCGAGGGACTTCAGACCCAGTACTTC

J gene: TRBJ1-5
V gene: TRBV5-8
clone size: .
D gene: .
CDR3 protein: CASSLRQGYSNQPQHF
CDR3 DNA: TGTGCCAGCAGCTTACGGCAGGGCTATAGCAATCAGCCCCAGCATTTT

J gene: TRBJ1-1
V gene: TRBV29-1
clone size: .
D gene: TRBD1
CDR3 protein: CSGGTGGTEAFF
CDR3 DNA: TGCAGCGGCGGGACAGGGGGCACTGAAGCTTTCTTT

J gene: TRBJ2-3
V gene: TRBV12-5
clone size: .
D gene: TRBD2
CDR3 protein: CASGAGLAEMTDTQYF
CDR3 DNA: TGTGCTAGTGGGGCCGGACTAGCGGAAATGACAGATACGCAGTATTTT

J gene: TRBJ2-7
V gene: TRBV6-5
clone size: .
D gene: TRBD2
CDR3 protein: CASRRAGAKSSEQYF
CDR3 DNA: TGTGCCAGCCGTAGGGCGGGAGCAAAATCGTCCGAGCAGTACTTC

J gene: TRBJ2-1
V gene: TRBV10-1
clone size: .
D gene: TRBD2
CDR3 protein: CASSESSVTSGGAVTYNEQFF
CDR3 DNA: TGCGCCAGCAGTGAGTCGAGTGTCACTAGCGGGGGGGCGGTCACCTACAATGAGCAGTTCTTC

J gene: TRBJ2-5
V gene: TRBV6-1
clone size: .
D gene: TRBD2
CDR3 protein: CASSESKGTSVETQYF
CDR3 DNA: TGTGCCAGCAGTGAGTCAAAGGGGACTAGTGTGGAGACCCAGTACTTC

J gene: TRBJ2-4
V gene: TRBV18
clone size: once
D gene: TRBD2
CDR3 protein: CASSRPAGGMSNKNIQYF
CDR3 DNA: TGTGCCAGCTCGCGCCCAGCGGGAGGTATGAGTAACAAAAACATTCAGTACTTC

J gene: TRBJ1-1
V gene: TRBV28
clone size: few
D gene: TRBD1
CDR3 protein: CASRQTGTMNTEAFF
CDR3 DNA: TGTGCCAGCAGGCAGACAGGGACAATGAACACTGAAGCTTTCTTT

J gene: TRBJ2-3
V gene: TRBV7-8
clone size: .
D gene: .
CDR3 protein: CASSPRGAGDTQYF
CDR3 DNA: TGTGCCAGCAGCCCCCGGGGGGCTGGAGATACGCAGTATTTT

J gene: TRBJ2-7
V gene: TRBV27
clone size: .
D gene: .
CDR3 protein: CASSLHPAAEQYF
CDR3 DNA: TGTGCCAGCAGTTTACACCCCGCGGCCGAGCAGTACTTC

J gene: TRBJ2-7
V gene: TRBV27
clone size: .
D gene: .
CDR3 protein: CASRAVTRENSYEQYF
CDR3 DNA: TGTGCCAGCAGAGCCGTAACCCGGGAGAACTCCTACGAGCAGTACTTC

J gene: TRBJ1-4
V gene: TRBV27
clone size: .
D gene: .
CDR3 protein: CASSPWAPNEKLFF
CDR3 DNA: TGTGCCAGCAGTCCTTGGGCGCCTAATGAAAAACTGTTTTTT

J gene: TRBJ2-1
V gene: TRBV30
clone size: .
D gene: TRBD2
CDR3 protein: CAWEGGQREYNEQFF
CDR3 DNA: TGTGCCTGGGAGGGAGGGCAGAGAGAATACAATGAGCAGTTCTTC

J gene: TRBJ2-3
V gene: TRBV7-7
clone size: .
D gene: .
CDR3 protein: CASSFDRRDTQYF
CDR3 DNA: TGTGCTAGCAGCTTTGACAGGAGAGATACGCAGTATTTT

J gene: TRBJ1-1
V gene: TRBV25-1
clone size: .
D gene: TRBD1
CDR3 protein: CASSAWDRNQAFF
CDR3 DNA: TGTGCCAGCAGTGCGTGGGACAGGAATCAAGCTTTCTTT

J gene: TRBJ1-2
V gene: TRBV11-2
clone size: .
D gene: TRBD1
CDR3 protein: CASSSGTGYRYTF
CDR3 DNA: TGTGCCAGCAGCTCCGGGACAGGGTACCGCTACACCTTC

J gene: TRBJ1-4
V gene: TRBV7-6
clone size: .
D gene: .
CDR3 protein: CASSLAAGDEKLFF
CDR3 DNA: TGTGCCAGCAGCTTAGCAGCCGGAGATGAAAAACTGTTTTTT

J gene: TRBJ1-1
V gene: TRBV5-4
clone size: .
D gene: .
CDR3 protein: CASSAGLRGGTEAFF
CDR3 DNA: TGTGCCAGCAGCGCTGGCCTGAGGGGGGGCACTGAAGCTTTCTTT

J gene: TRBJ2-5
V gene: TRBV12-5
clone size: .
D gene: TRBD2
CDR3 protein: CASGLVLAGGLETQYF
CDR3 DNA: TGTGCTAGTGGTTTGGTACTAGCGGGAGGGCTGGAGACCCAGTACTTC

J gene: TRBJ2-7
V gene: TRBV27
clone size: .
D gene: TRBD1
CDR3 protein: CASGTGGYEQYF
CDR3 DNA: TGTGCCAGCGGGACAGGGGGCTACGAGCAGTACTTC

J gene: TRBJ1-2
V gene: TRBV19
clone size: .
D gene: TRBD1
CDR3 protein: CASSVTGASYGYTF
CDR3 DNA: TGTGCCAGTAGTGTCACAGGGGCTAGCTATGGCTACACCTTC

J gene: TRBJ2-5
V gene: TRBV10-1
clone size: .
D gene: TRBD2
CDR3 protein: CASSEFRTSVQETQYF
CDR3 DNA: TGCGCCAGCAGTGAATTCAGAACTAGCGTTCAAGAGACCCAGTACTTC

J gene: TRBJ2-1
V gene: TRBV9
clone size: .
D gene: TRBD1
CDR3 protein: CASSGLGTGGKGFYNEQFF
CDR3 DNA: TGTGCCAGCAGCGGCCTCGGGACAGGGGGCAAAGGCTTCTACAATGAGCAGTTCTTC

J gene: TRBJ2-7
V gene: TRBV7-9
clone size: .
D gene: .
CDR3 protein: CASSSSEKEVQIFYEQYF
CDR3 DNA: TGTGCCAGCAGCTCGTCGGAGAAAGAAGTTCAAATCTTCTACGAGCAGTACTTC

J gene: TRBJ1-2
V gene: TRBV9
clone size: .
D gene: TRBD1
CDR3 protein: CASSGPDRTNYGYTF
CDR3 DNA: TGTGCCAGCAGCGGACCGGACAGGACCAACTATGGCTACACCTTC

J gene: TRBJ2-3
V gene: TRBV11-1
clone size: .
D gene: .
CDR3 protein: CASTLRGLGDTQYF
CDR3 DNA: TGTGCCAGCACTTTAAGGGGTTTAGGGGATACGCAGTATTTT

J gene: TRBJ2-7
V gene: TRBV28
clone size: .
D gene: .
CDR3 protein: CASSVSSASSYEQYF
CDR3 DNA: TGTGCCAGCAGTGTCTCTAGCGCCAGCTCCTACGAGCAGTACTTC

J gene: TRBJ1-1
V gene: TRBV28
clone size: .
D gene: .
CDR3 protein: CASSSKQGYTEAFF
CDR3 DNA: TGTGCCAGCAGTTCCAAACAGGGTTACACTGAAGCTTTCTTT

J gene: TRBJ1-2
V gene: TRBV11-3
clone size: .
D gene: .
CDR3 protein: CASSHRQSLLGTF
CDR3 DNA: TGTGCCAGCAGCCACCGACAGAGCTTATTGGGCACCTTC

J gene: TRBJ2-3
V gene: TRBV28
clone size: .
D gene: .
CDR3 protein: CASRSGSTDTQYF
CDR3 DNA: TGTGCCAGCAGATCGGGGAGCACAGATACGCAGTATTTT

J gene: TRBJ2-1
V gene: TRBV2
clone size: .
D gene: TRBD1
CDR3 protein: CASITGTGSYNEQFF
CDR3 DNA: TGTGCCAGCATTACGGGGACAGGGAGTTACAATGAGCAGTTCTTC